Listed below are T cell receptor beta chains from one sample, sequenced in a study of breast tumors, draining lymph nodes, adjacent tissues. TCRdb analysed the multiplex PCR reads with MiXCR anew, one entry per CDR3 protein. The repertoire holds 150,000 to 200,000 distinct CDR3 sequences, approximately 30% seen once, with around 4.5% in the top ten. Material for sequencing was axillary lymph node tissue. The receptors were gathered from a female donor with breast cancer. Some clones in this sample may be carry-over from other donors' samples. CDR3s include the opening cysteine and the closing phenylalanine or tryptophan. Fields, in order: V gene, D gene, clone size, J gene, CDR3 DNA, CDR3 protein. D genes are given only for firm matches. Rows may omit the clone size; those that give it use once, few, many or a size class.

v_call: TRBV12-3/TRBV12-4; d_call: -; clone_size: many; j_call: TRBJ1-3; cdr3_nt: TGTGCCAGCAGTGACACAGGGTTCCCTGGAAACACCATATATTTT; cdr3_aa: CASSDTGFPGNTIYF
v_call: TRBV19; d_call: -; clone_size: many; j_call: TRBJ1-3; cdr3_nt: TGTGCCAGTAGTATCGACATGGATTCTGGAAACACCATATATTTT; cdr3_aa: CASSIDMDSGNTIYF
v_call: TRBV7-2; d_call: TRBD2; clone_size: -; j_call: TRBJ2-3; cdr3_nt: TGTGTCAGCAGCTTAGCGTTCGCTAGCGGAGCAGATACGCAGTATTTT; cdr3_aa: CVSSLAFASGADTQYF
v_call: TRBV7-3; d_call: -; clone_size: many; j_call: TRBJ2-2; cdr3_nt: TGTGCCAGCAGCTTATATGATCTGCCCCTACCCGGGGAGCTGTTTTTT; cdr3_aa: CASSLYDLPLPGELFF
v_call: TRBV19; d_call: -; clone_size: few; j_call: TRBJ1-5; cdr3_nt: TGTGCCAGTAGTATGTTTCGGGGGGGGGAGACCCAGCATTTT; cdr3_aa: CASSMFRGGETQHF
v_call: TRBV4-2; d_call: -; clone_size: many; j_call: TRBJ2-1; cdr3_nt: TGTGCCAGCAGCCCCCCCGGGCAAGGAAATGAGCAGTTCTTC; cdr3_aa: CASSPPGQGNEQFF
v_call: TRBV3-2; d_call: -; clone_size: -; j_call: TRBJ2-1; cdr3_nt: TGTGCCAGCAGCCACCCGGCGGGGGGGCCAGAGAATGAGCAGTTCTTC; cdr3_aa: CASSHPAGGPENEQFF
v_call: TRBV10-3; d_call: -; clone_size: once; j_call: TRBJ2-2; cdr3_nt: TGTGCCACCAAAACCGGGGAGCTGTTTTTT; cdr3_aa: CATKTGELFF
v_call: TRBV9; d_call: TRBD2; clone_size: many; j_call: TRBJ2-7; cdr3_nt: TGTGCCAGCAGCGTAGAAGGACTAGCGGGAGACGAGCAGTACTTC; cdr3_aa: CASSVEGLAGDEQYF
v_call: TRBV7-2; d_call: -; clone_size: many; j_call: TRBJ2-7; cdr3_nt: TGTGCCAGCAGCTTGGGCGGATTGTCCACCTACGAGCAGTACTTC; cdr3_aa: CASSLGGLSTYEQYF
v_call: TRBV7-2; d_call: TRBD1; clone_size: many; j_call: TRBJ2-7; cdr3_nt: TGTGCCAGCAGTCCCGGACAGGGGGCAAAGTTATCCGAGCAGTACTTC; cdr3_aa: CASSPGQGAKLSEQYF
v_call: TRBV11-3; d_call: TRBD1; clone_size: many; j_call: TRBJ1-6; cdr3_nt: TGTGCCAGCAGCCCGGCCGGGGGGGACAGGAATTCACCCCTCCACTTT; cdr3_aa: CASSPAGGDRNSPLHF
v_call: TRBV7-8; d_call: -; clone_size: many; j_call: TRBJ2-1; cdr3_nt: TGTGCCAGCAGCTTAGCGGAGACGAGAGTAGTACAGTTCTTC; cdr3_aa: CASSLAETRVVQFF
v_call: TRBV11-2; d_call: TRBD2; clone_size: many; j_call: TRBJ2-5; cdr3_nt: TGTGCCAGCAGCTTCAGGCTAGCGGGAGGTGAGACCCAGTACTTC; cdr3_aa: CASSFRLAGGETQYF
v_call: TRBV9; d_call: -; clone_size: many; j_call: TRBJ2-1; cdr3_nt: TGTGCCAGCAGCGTAGGAAGCAATGAGCAGTTCTTC; cdr3_aa: CASSVGSNEQFF
v_call: TRBV27; d_call: -; clone_size: few; j_call: TRBJ2-3; cdr3_nt: TGTGCCAGCAGTTTAGGACGGGGGGCTATCAATACGCAGTATTTT; cdr3_aa: CASSLGRGAINTQYF
v_call: TRBV3-1; d_call: TRBD2; clone_size: few; j_call: TRBJ2-7; cdr3_nt: TGTGCCAGCAGCCCCCGAGGGCGGGGGACCTACTACGGGCAGTACTTC; cdr3_aa: CASSPRGRGTYYGQYF
v_call: TRBV12-3/TRBV12-4; d_call: TRBD2; clone_size: once; j_call: TRBJ2-1; cdr3_nt: TGTGCCAGCGGACTAGCGGGAACCACAGATACGCAGTTCTTC; cdr3_aa: CASGLAGTTDTQFF
v_call: TRBV9; d_call: -; clone_size: -; j_call: TRBJ2-1; cdr3_nt: TGTGCCAGCAGCGTAGCAGGGGGGCTGATGGCTGATGCGCAGTTCTTC; cdr3_aa: CASSVAGGLMADAQFF
v_call: TRBV9; d_call: -; clone_size: -; j_call: TRBJ2-1; cdr3_nt: TGTGCCAGCAGCGCCCCATTGGGGGGCGCCTACAATGAGCAGTTCTTC; cdr3_aa: CASSAPLGGAYNEQFF
v_call: TRBV7-9; d_call: -; clone_size: -; j_call: TRBJ2-5; cdr3_nt: TGTGCCAGCAGCTTAGCCGCATGGGGCTTTAAGACCCAGTACTTC; cdr3_aa: CASSLAAWGFKTQYF
v_call: TRBV12-3/TRBV12-4; d_call: TRBD1; clone_size: many; j_call: TRBJ2-7; cdr3_nt: TGTGCCAGCAGAAAGGGGACAGGGGGCTTCTACGAGCAGTACTTC; cdr3_aa: CASRKGTGGFYEQYF
v_call: TRBV4-1; d_call: TRBD1; clone_size: many; j_call: TRBJ2-7; cdr3_nt: TGCGCCAGCAGCCAAACGGGACAGCGAACCTACGAGCAGTACTTC; cdr3_aa: CASSQTGQRTYEQYF
v_call: TRBV7-9; d_call: -; clone_size: many; j_call: TRBJ2-7; cdr3_nt: TGTGCCAGCAGCCTAAGTGGCTCGCCCCACGAGCAGTACTTC; cdr3_aa: CASSLSGSPHEQYF
v_call: TRBV3-1; d_call: -; clone_size: few; j_call: TRBJ2-7; cdr3_nt: TGTGCCAGCAGCCAAGATAGGCCTAGTGGTCTCTACGAGCAGTACTTC; cdr3_aa: CASSQDRPSGLYEQYF
v_call: TRBV11-2; d_call: -; clone_size: many; j_call: TRBJ2-3; cdr3_nt: TGTGCCAGCAGCACCCTTAGCCCCAGGTTAGGGTCTAGCACAGATACGCAGTATTTT; cdr3_aa: CASSTLSPRLGSSTDTQYF
v_call: TRBV12-3/TRBV12-4; d_call: -; clone_size: -; j_call: TRBJ2-1; cdr3_nt: TGTGCCAGCAGTTTACGCCGGGATGAAGGGAGGAATGAGCAGTTCTTC; cdr3_aa: CASSLRRDEGRNEQFF
v_call: TRBV2; d_call: TRBD2; clone_size: few; j_call: TRBJ2-5; cdr3_nt: TGTGCCAGCAGTGCTAGGGGGACTAGCGGGATTGAGACCCAGTACTTC; cdr3_aa: CASSARGTSGIETQYF
v_call: TRBV12-3/TRBV12-4; d_call: -; clone_size: many; j_call: TRBJ1-2; cdr3_nt: TGTGCCAGCAGTTTCCATGCGTTGGGGGGCGACTATGGCTACACCTTC; cdr3_aa: CASSFHALGGDYGYTF
v_call: TRBV3-1; d_call: TRBD2; clone_size: -; j_call: TRBJ2-6; cdr3_nt: TGTGCCAGCAGCCCCTGGGGGGGTGTTGTTGGGGCCAACGTCCTGACTTTC; cdr3_aa: CASSPWGGVVGANVLTF
v_call: TRBV6-1; d_call: TRBD1; clone_size: few; j_call: TRBJ1-2; cdr3_nt: TGTGCCAGCAGACCAACAGGGGGCGCGTCTGGCTACACCTTC; cdr3_aa: CASRPTGGASGYTF
v_call: TRBV6-2/TRBV6-3; d_call: TRBD1; clone_size: -; j_call: TRBJ1-2; cdr3_nt: TGTGCCAGCAGTAAGGCCGGGACAGGGGCCTATGGCTACACCTTC; cdr3_aa: CASSKAGTGAYGYTF
v_call: TRBV10-3; d_call: -; clone_size: -; j_call: TRBJ1-4; cdr3_nt: TGTGCCATCAAACGCGGCACTAATGAAAAACTGTTTTTT; cdr3_aa: CAIKRGTNEKLFF
v_call: TRBV9; d_call: TRBD1; clone_size: many; j_call: TRBJ1-5; cdr3_nt: TGTGCCAGCAGCGCCAGCCCAGGGGGAGACAATCAGCCCCAGCATTTT; cdr3_aa: CASSASPGGDNQPQHF
v_call: TRBV19; d_call: -; clone_size: -; j_call: TRBJ1-2; cdr3_nt: TGTGCCAGTAGGTTCCCAAGGACATCGACCGGCTATGGCTACACCTTC; cdr3_aa: CASRFPRTSTGYGYTF
v_call: TRBV6-4; d_call: -; clone_size: -; j_call: TRBJ2-6; cdr3_nt: TGTGCCAGCAGGGAACAATCCACGGGGATCTACGTCCTGACTTTC; cdr3_aa: CASREQSTGIYVLTF
v_call: TRBV4-2; d_call: -; clone_size: many; j_call: TRBJ2-5; cdr3_nt: TGTGCCAGCAGCCAAGATAATTTCCAGGGACTCCTCTTC; cdr3_aa: CASSQDNFQGLLF
v_call: TRBV7-2; d_call: -; clone_size: many; j_call: TRBJ2-2; cdr3_nt: TGTGCCAGCAGCTTCTCGGGAAGCGGGGAGCTGTTTTTT; cdr3_aa: CASSFSGSGELFF
v_call: TRBV4-2; d_call: -; clone_size: -; j_call: TRBJ2-5; cdr3_nt: TGTGCCAGCAGCCAAACGCGGGAGACCCAGTACTTC; cdr3_aa: CASSQTRETQYF